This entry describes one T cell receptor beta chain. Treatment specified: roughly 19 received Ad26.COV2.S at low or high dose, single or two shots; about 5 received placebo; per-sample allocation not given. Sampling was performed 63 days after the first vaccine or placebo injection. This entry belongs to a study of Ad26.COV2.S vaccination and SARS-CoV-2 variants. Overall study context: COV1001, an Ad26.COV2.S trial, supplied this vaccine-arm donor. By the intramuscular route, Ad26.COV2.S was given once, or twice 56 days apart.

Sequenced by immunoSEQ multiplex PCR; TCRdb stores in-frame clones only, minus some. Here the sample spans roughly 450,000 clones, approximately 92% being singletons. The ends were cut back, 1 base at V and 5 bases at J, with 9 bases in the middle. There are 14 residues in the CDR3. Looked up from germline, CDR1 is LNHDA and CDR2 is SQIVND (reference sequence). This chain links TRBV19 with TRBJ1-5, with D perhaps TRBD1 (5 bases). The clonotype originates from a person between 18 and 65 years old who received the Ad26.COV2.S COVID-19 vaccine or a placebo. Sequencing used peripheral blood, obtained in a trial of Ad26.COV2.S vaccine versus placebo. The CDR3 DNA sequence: TGTGCCAGTAGTATAGTTTCGGGGGATCAGCCCCAGCATTTT. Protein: CASSIVSGDQPQHF.